Below are 28 T cell receptor beta chains sequenced from a single sample in a study of cytomegalovirus exposure and HLA in healthy donors. 13 Jbeta primers and 60 Vbeta primers were used for the PCR. Generated by immunoSEQ multiplex PCR, the TCRdb table keeps only in-frame clones and is missing some. The table has 130,000 to 150,000 clones, roughly 80% seen once. The specimen was PBMCs. The origin of the receptors is a woman aged 40-49 years in good health and CMV-seropositive.

The chain uses TRBV15 and TRBJ1-2; 7 bases agree with TRBD1. V gave up 1 base and J gave up 8 bases; unmatched junction bases: 7. The CDR3 sequence is 14 residues long. Germline lookup yields CDR1 LNHNV and CDR2 YYDKDF (reference sequence). CDR3 nucleotide sequence: TGTGCCACCAGCAGAGTTGGAGGGGGCCTAGGCTACACCTTC. This translates into CATSRVGGGLGYTF.

The genes are TRBV7-9 and TRBJ1-6; possible D gene TRBD1, 5 bases. The CDR3 has 14 residues. Germline V gene sequence: CDR1 SEHNR, CDR2 FQNEAQ (reference sequence). V dropped 1 base and J dropped 9 bases, with 10 bases sitting between them. CDR3 residues: CASSLGQSGSPLHF. The CDR3 region has the DNA TGTGCCAGCAGCTTAGGACAGTCGGGTTCACCCCTCCACTTT.

As DNA, the CDR3 is TGTGCCAGCAGTCCTACAAAACTAGCGGGGGGCTACGAGCAGTACTTC. Translation gives CASSPTKLAGGYEQYF. The chain recombines TRBV28 with TRBJ2-7; 12 bases are shared with TRBD2. Germline V gene lookup returns CDR1 MDHEN and CDR2 SYDVKM. The CDR3 is made up of 16 amino acids. V lost 5 bases and J lost 3; bases outside the gene matches: 8.

The chain links TRBV29-1 to TRBJ1-2; 8 bases agree with TRBD1. Germline CDR1 SQVTM, CDR2 ANQGSEA. Trimming took 4 bases from V and 2 from J; bases not matched to a gene: 3. The CDR3 contains 13 residues. The CDR3 DNA is TGCAGCGTTGGACAGGGGATGAACTATGGCTACACCTTC. It translates to CSVGQGMNYGYTF.

This chain links TRBV7-9 with TRBJ1-6; no definite D call. The length of the CDR3 is 15 residues. V was clipped by 1 base and J by 7 bases, with 11 bases between them. In germline, CDR1 is SEHNR, CDR2 FQNEAQ (reference sequence). The CDR3 nucleotides read TGTGCCAGCAGCTTAGGAGGCAGTGCAAATTCACCCCTCCACTTT. It yields the protein CASSLGGSANSPLHF.

V usage is TRBV19 and J usage is TRBJ2-5, with TRBD2 identical over 11 bases. Trimming at V came to 4 bases and at J to 13 bases, leaving 8 bases not matched to a gene. Germline V gene lookup returns CDR1 LNHDA and CDR2 SQIVND (reference sequence). This CDR3 is 13 amino acids long. The CDR3 nucleotides are TGTGCCAGTAGTACCCGACTAGCGGGGCCCCCGTACTTC. This codes for CASSTRLAGPPYF.

The chain carries TRBV28 and TRBJ2-7; 9 positions match TRBD1. V lost 4 bases to trimming and J lost 1 base; unmatched junction nucleotides: 2. CDR1 is MDHEN, CDR2 SYDVKM, per germline. The CDR3 consists of 14 residues. As DNA, the CDR3 is TGTGCCAGCAGTTCTGGACAGGGGTCCTACGAGCAGTACTTC. Translation gives CASSSGQGSYEQYF.

This chain joins TRBV6-1 and TRBJ2-2; D possibly corresponds to TRBD2 (6 bases). The germline V gene has CDR1 MNHNS and CDR2 SASEGT. Trimming took off 4 bases at V and 4 bases at J, with 10 bases between the two ends. CDR3 length equals 14 residues. The chain's CDR3 is CASSVQEGTGELFF. The CDR3 coding sequence is TGTGCCAGCAGTGTACAGGAGGGCACCGGGGAGCTGTTTTTT.

This rearrangement joins TRBV5-6 to TRBJ2-2; tentatively, D is TRBD2 (5 bases). Deletions cut 2 bases from V and 7 bases from J, with 12 bases between. CDR3 size: 14 residues. Germline V gene data show CDR1 as SGHDT and CDR2 as YYEEEE. The CDR3 DNA reads as TGTGCCAGCAGCTTCGAACGTCGGGGCGGGGAGCTGTTTTTT. Protein product: CASSFERRGGELFF.

In this sample, this clone turned up once. The chain carries TRBV6-1 and TRBJ1-2; a possible D gene is TRBD1 (5 bases). This CDR3 comprises 12 residues. Trimming took 7 bases from V and 3 from J, leaving 9 bases between them. Germline V gene data show CDR1 as MNHNS and CDR2 as SASEGT. CDR3 loop: CASIRADYGYTF. The CDR3 nucleotides are TGTGCCAGCATCAGGGCGGACTATGGCTACACCTTC.

The rearrangement links TRBV7-2 to TRBJ1-3; D is undetermined. Looked up from germline, CDR1 is SGHTA and CDR2 is FQGNSA. The CDR3 is 17 residues long. The germline V and J ends were trimmed by 1 base and 0 bases, with 13 bases remaining between them. The CDR3 region has the DNA TGTGCCAGCAGCTTAGGGGCAGGTCGCCTCTCTGGAAACACCATATATTTT. It is translated as CASSLGAGRLSGNTIYF.

This clone turned up a few times. V gene TRBV13 combines with J gene TRBJ2-3; 9 nucleotides agree with TRBD1. CDR1 and CDR2 (germline): PRHDT, FYEKMQ (reference sequence). The CDR3 loop spans 14 amino acids. V lost 4 bases to trimming and J lost 6 bases; unmatched junction nucleotides: 5. The CDR3 nucleotides are TGTGCCAGCAGCTGGACAGGGGATTCGGATACGCAGTATTTT. Protein sequence: CASSWTGDSDTQYF. Based on the CDR3 plus reference TRBV13 and TRBJ2-3, the full variable domain is AAGVIQSPRHLIKEKRETATLKCYPIPRHDTVYWYQQGPGQDPQFLISFYEKMQSDKGSIPDRFSAQQFSDYHSELNMSSLELGDSALYFCASSWTGDSDTQYFGPGTRLTVL.

The V call is TRBV7-9, the J call TRBJ2-1; 9 positions agree with TRBD2. V was clipped by 4 bases and J by 7 bases; unmatched bases: 5. The length of the CDR3 is 14 residues. Germline V gene data show CDR1 as SEHNR and CDR2 as FQNEAQ (reference sequence). This CDR3 reads CASSSGTSCNEQFF. Here the CDR3 DNA reads TGTGCCAGCAGCTCCGGGACTAGCTGTAATGAGCAGTTCTTC.

V and J are TRBV29-1 and TRBJ2-2; D may be TRBD1 (6 bases). CDR1 SQVTM and CDR2 ANQGSEA come from the germline V gene. Trimming cost V 6 bases and J 3 bases, with 11 bases left between them. The CDR3 length is 13 residues. Here the CDR3 reads CSVGDTYTGELFF. DNA of the CDR3: TGCAGCGTGGGGGACACGTACACCGGGGAGCTGTTTTTT.

V is TRBV28 and J is TRBJ2-7; 9 nucleotides align to TRBD1. The germline gives CDR1 MDHEN, CDR2 SYDVKM. Losses at the gene ends were 3 bases for V and 2 bases for J; bases not matched to a gene: 5. The CDR3 has 15 amino acids. The CDR3 reads CASSFAGTGTYEQYF. The CDR3 DNA is TGTGCCAGCAGTTTCGCCGGGACAGGGACCTACGAGCAGTACTTC.

The chain uses TRBV4-1 and TRBJ2-3; the match to TRBD2 covers 10 bases. After removal of 4 bases from V and 2 bases from J, the junction contained 3 bases not matched to a gene. This CDR3 spans 15 amino acids. CDR1 is MGHRA and CDR2 is YSYEKL in the germline V gene. CDR3: CASSPSGGDTDTQYF. In nucleotides, the CDR3 is TGCGCCAGCAGCCCTAGCGGGGGCGACACAGATACGCAGTATTTT.

This chain links TRBV5-1 with TRBJ2-1; 8 nucleotides align to TRBD1. CDR1 is SGHRS, CDR2 YFSETQ, per germline. With V trimmed by 5 bases and J by 9 bases, 13 bases remained unmatched. The CDR3 extends over 15 amino acids. DNA of the CDR3: TGCGCCAGCAGGTCGATAGGGTCCGACAGGGGTGAGCAGTTCTTC. Translation: CASRSIGSDRGEQFF.

V and J are TRBV7-9 and TRBJ2-1; 10 nucleotides line up with TRBD1. J gave up 2 bases and V 8 bases, and 0 bases lay outside the gene matches. Germline assignment: CDR1 SEHNR and CDR2 FQNEAQ (reference sequence). The length of the CDR3 is 13 residues. The CDR3 loop reads CASGTGAYNEQFF. The CDR3 nucleotides read TGTGCCAGCGGGACAGGGGCCTACAATGAGCAGTTCTTC.

This rearrangement joins TRBV28 to TRBJ2-5, with 9 bases that match TRBD2. With V trimmed by 5 bases and J by 11 bases, 12 bases remained unmatched. The CDR3 length is 14 residues. Germline V gene sequence: CDR1 MDHEN, CDR2 SYDVKM. The DNA for the CDR3 is TGTGCCAGCAGTCAAGTGGCGGGGGGGTTGGAGCAGTACTTC. Amino acid sequence: CASSQVAGGLEQYF.

This CDR3 reads CAWSVGTGSSYNEQFF. The CDR3 bases are TGTGCCTGGAGTGTGGGGACAGGGAGCTCCTACAATGAGCAGTTCTTC. V is TRBV30 and J is TRBJ2-1; TRBD1 matches at 9 bases. Germline V gives CDR1 GTSNPN, CDR2 SVGIG (reference sequence). This CDR3 region has 16 residues. V lost 0 bases to trimming and J lost 0 bases; unmatched junction nucleotides: 3.

Comment on this clone: This sample includes further DNA sequences coding for the same CDR3. V gene TRBV29-1 combines with J gene TRBJ2-3, with 10 bases fitting TRBD1. The trim removed 7 bases at V and 3 bases at J, leaving 10 bases unmatched. The CDR3 totals 15 residues. Germline V gene data show CDR1 as SQVTM and CDR2 as ANQGSEA. The CDR3 coding sequence is TGCAGCGCGGAAGACAGGGGGCTAGGGACAGATACGCAGTATTTT. Translated, it gives CSAEDRGLGTDTQYF.

CDR3 amino acids: CATGRGSTDTQYF. The CDR3, as DNA: TGTGCGACGGGAAGGGGGTCCACAGATACGCAGTATTTT. The genes are TRBV28 and TRBJ2-3, with D tentatively TRBD1 (6 bases). Per the germline V gene, CDR1 is MDHEN and CDR2 is SYDVKM. CDR3 size: 13 residues.

This sequence joins TRBV18 and TRBJ2-7, with TRBD1 identical over 8 bases. V shed 0 bases and J 4 bases; nucleotides not matched to a gene: 5. The V gene's germline CDR1 is KGHSH and CDR2 LQKENI. The CDR3 has 15 residues. The CDR3 DNA is TGTGCCAGCTCACCACCCATGAGACAGGGGTACGAGCAGTACTTC. It translates to CASSPPMRQGYEQYF.

The count of this clone is one. The chain combines TRBV11-2 with TRBJ2-7; TRBD2 agrees at 8 bases. CDR1 and CDR2 from the germline V gene are SGHAT and FQNNGV. Trimming cost V 5 bases and J 0 bases; bases outside gene matches: 6. The CDR3 runs to 15 residues. The CDR3 loop reads CASSPSGFSSYEQYF. The CDR3 DNA is TGTGCCAGCAGCCCTAGCGGGTTTAGCTCCTACGAGCAGTACTTC.

CDR3 loop: CASRTKRGGNSGELFF. The DNA of the CDR3 is TGTGCCAGCAGAACTAAGCGGGGGGGGAATTCCGGGGAGCTGTTTTTT. V is TRBV11-2 and J is TRBJ2-2; 10 nucleotides line up with TRBD2. Germline assignment: CDR1 SGHAT and CDR2 FQNNGV. The ends lost 6 bases at V and 6 bases at J; junction bases unmatched: 10. This CDR3 spans 16 amino acids.

The chain joins TRBV7-9 to TRBJ1-5; maybe TRBD1 (5 bases). Trimming pared 1 base from V and 5 bases from J, leaving 6 bases between. Germline-derived CDR1 and CDR2 are SEHNR and FQNEAQ (reference sequence). The CDR3 sequence is 13 residues long. The CDR3: CASSLGQHQPQHF. The CDR3 DNA sequence: TGTGCCAGCAGCTTAGGACAGCATCAGCCCCAGCATTTT. The full variable domain, its missing parts supplied by reference TRBV7-9 and TRBJ1-5, is DTGVSQNPRHKITKRGQNVTFRCDPISEHNRLYWYRQTLGQGPEFLTYFQNEAQLEKSRLLSDRFSAERPKGSFSTLEIQRTEQGDSAMYLCASSLGQHQPQHFGDGTRLSIL.

V and J are TRBV29-1 and TRBJ1-1, with TRBD1 matching 8 bases. CDR1 and CDR2 (germline): SQVTM, ANQGSEA. Losses at the gene ends were 6 bases for V and 1 base for J; bases not matched to a gene: 4. CDR3 length: 13 residues. As DNA, the CDR3 is TGCAGCGTCGACAGGGGAGGGAACACTGAAGCTTTCTTT. It yields the protein CSVDRGGNTEAFF.

V is TRBV19 and J is TRBJ1-2; possible D gene TRBD1, 5 bases. The CDR3 has 13 amino acids. The V gene lost 10 bases and the J gene lost 8 bases, with 20 bases spanning the gap. The germline V gene has CDR1 LNHDA and CDR2 SQIVND (reference sequence). CDR3 nucleotides: TGTGCCACTTCCGGGCTCCAGGGCCGGGGCTACACCTTC. It yields the protein CATSGLQGRGYTF.